This TCR beta chain was captured in a study of OX40 agonist ivuxolimab in advanced cancers. Study-level findings and limits: Researchers report that CD8+ T cells had, on average, more expanded clones than CD4+.

On this clone: Its antigen is as yet unknown.

The V end was cut by 0 bases, the J end by 4 bases, with 10 bases between. Germline values: CDR1 SGHNT, CDR2 YYREEE (reference sequence). The CDR3 covers 15 residues. TCRdb's copy holds only in-frame clones and misses some; the assay was immunoSEQ multiplex PCR. This sample has fewer than 55,000 clones, with over 75% found just once. The V and J genes are TRBV5-4 and TRBJ2-2; the D is unclear. The sequence came from an adult with an advanced solid tumor such as melanoma, head and neck, liver or kidney cancer. The sample consisted of CD4+ or CD8+ T cells sorted from blood, taken in a trial of the OX40 agonist ivuxolimab. CDR3 sequence: CASSLAKLGTGELFF. CDR3 sequence (DNA): TGTGCCAGCAGCTTGGCCAAACTGGGCACCGGGGAGCTGTTTTTT.